The source of this T cell receptor (beta chain) is a study of CD4 T cells in relation to SARS-CoV-2 and coronaviruses. Study-level information: Convalescent patients were eight or nine males and a handful of females; two were Hispanic. Crossreactive spike epitopes shared across donors were mapped to their HLA restriction.

Comment on this clone: Its antigen is unidentified.

Notes on the study in general: Memory recall responses, not primary responses primed in culture, are what the assay detects.

Method: immunoSEQ multiplex PCR; TCRdb's copy keeps in-frame clones and lacks some. This repertoire shows approximately 38,000 clones, 85% to 90% found once; its top ten account for roughly 10%. Unmatched junction bases numbered 14, after V lost 2 bases and J lost 7 bases. Germline V gene data show CDR1 as MGHRA and CDR2 as YSYEKL. The CDR3 is made up of 17 amino acids. Naive and memory CD4+ T cells were separated from cryopreserved PBMCs. Sequenced material: memory CD4+ T cells from PBMCs. This chain links TRBV4-1 with TRBJ2-1; 7 nucleotides agree with TRBD2. The TCR originated in an adult with COVID-19. DNA for the CDR3: TGCGCCAGCAGCCAAATCGGTGCGGGTCGAGCGGGAAATGAGCAGTTCTTC. Protein sequence: CASSQIGAGRAGNEQFF.